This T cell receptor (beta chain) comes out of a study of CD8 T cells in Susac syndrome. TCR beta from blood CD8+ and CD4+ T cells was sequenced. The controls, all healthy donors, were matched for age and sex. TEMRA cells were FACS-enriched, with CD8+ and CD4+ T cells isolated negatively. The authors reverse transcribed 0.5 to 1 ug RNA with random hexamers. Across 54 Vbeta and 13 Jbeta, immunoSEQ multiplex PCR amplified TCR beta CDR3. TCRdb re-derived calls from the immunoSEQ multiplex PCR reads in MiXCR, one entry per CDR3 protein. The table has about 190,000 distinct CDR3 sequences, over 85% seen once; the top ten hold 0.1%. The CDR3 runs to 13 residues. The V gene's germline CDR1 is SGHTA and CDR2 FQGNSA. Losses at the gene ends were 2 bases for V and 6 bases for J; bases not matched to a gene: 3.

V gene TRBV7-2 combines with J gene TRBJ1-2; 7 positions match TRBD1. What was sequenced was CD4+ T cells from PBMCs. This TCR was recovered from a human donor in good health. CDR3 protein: CASSLRGLDGYTF. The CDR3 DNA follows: TGTGCCAGCAGCTTAAGGGGGCTCGATGGCTACACCTTC. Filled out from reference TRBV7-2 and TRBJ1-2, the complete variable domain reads GAGVSQSPSNKVTEKGKDVELRCDPISGHTALYWYRQSLGQGLEFLIYFQGNSAPDKSGLPSDRFSAERTGGSVSTLTIQRTQQEDSAVYLCASSLRGLDGYTFGSGTRLTVV.